This T cell receptor beta chain was found in a study of response to subunit inactivated influenza vaccine. Study-level points and caveats: Each seasonal influenza vaccination recruits few new T cells, the authors suggested.

This clonotype was detected a few times. Its specificity is not known. Germline lookup yields CDR1 SGHTA and CDR2 FQGNSA. This CDR3 has 16 amino acids. The junction had 5 bases not matched to a gene; V was cut back by 1 base and J by 2 bases. TCRdb analysed the RT-PCR reads with MiXCR anew, one entry per CDR3 protein. The table has 450,000 to 600,000 distinct CDR3 sequences, less than 10% seen once. This specimen consisted of PBMCs from blood, obtained around 25 months after vaccination. This sequence originates from a man in his fifties or sixties who received an inactivated influenza vaccine. J is TRBJ2-5 and V is TRBV7-2, with TRBD2 matching over 9 bases. CDR3 nucleotide sequence: TGTGCCAGCAGCTTAGTCGGCGGGGGGGCTCAAGAGACCCAGTACTTC. This sequence encodes CASSLVGGGAQETQYF. The variable domain in full, completed from reference TRBV7-2 and TRBJ2-5, reads GAGVSQSPSNKVTEKGKDVELRCDPISGHTALYWYRQSLGQGLEFLIYFQGNSAPDKSGLPSDRFSAERTGGSVSTLTIQRTQQEDSAVYLCASSLVGGGAQETQYFGPGTRLLVL.